What follows are 32 T cell receptor beta chains derived from one specimen sequenced in a study of preoperative IRX-2 immunotherapy in early breast cancer. Stated treatment: preoperative locoregional IRX-2 cytokine immunotherapy. The protocol was immunoSEQ multiplex PCR, while the TCRdb copy is restricted to in-frame clones and leaves out a portion. The table records approximately 30,000 clones, over 90% of them present only once. The sample was acquired from a patient treated with IRX-2 immunotherapy. Source of these receptors: a human donor with breast cancer.

The chain recombines TRBV7-2 with TRBJ2-1, with 10 bases fitting TRBD2. The CDR3 totals 15 residues. The V gene's germline CDR1 is SGHTA and CDR2 FQGNSA. Trimming at V came to 1 base and at J to 3 bases, leaving 0 bases not matched to a gene. As DNA, the CDR3 is TGTGCCAGCAGCTTAGTAGCGGGAGGCTACAATGAGCAGTTCTTC. Encoded protein: CASSLVAGGYNEQFF.

J is TRBJ2-7 and V is TRBV2; tentatively, D is TRBD1 or TRBD2 (5 bases each). V was pared by 2 bases and J by 7 bases, with 12 bases between. The CDR3 spans 13 residues. Per germline, CDR1 SNHLY and CDR2 FYNNEI. CDR3 sequence reads: CASSEWTSGEQYF. CDR3 nucleotide sequence: TGTGCCAGCAGTGAATGGACATCGGGGGAGCAGTACTTC.

This chain links TRBV2 with TRBJ1-5, with 7 positions matching TRBD1. This CDR3 is 15 amino acids long. After removal of 3 bases from V and 4 bases from J, the junction contained 6 bases not matched to a gene. Per germline, CDR1 SNHLY and CDR2 FYNNEI. The CDR3 loop is CASSDRTGLNQPQHF. In nucleotides, the CDR3 is TGTGCCAGCAGTGACCGGACAGGCCTTAATCAGCCCCAGCATTTT.

The genes are TRBV4-1 and TRBJ2-7; the match to TRBD2 covers 10 bases. Germline trimming cut 1 base from V and 2 bases from J; bases unmatched to any gene: 5. CDR1 MGHRA and CDR2 YSYEKL come from the germline V gene. CDR3 size: 16 residues. CDR3 protein: CASSQASSGGTYEQYF. Here the CDR3 DNA reads TGCGCCAGCAGCCAAGCGTCTAGCGGGGGAACCTACGAGCAGTACTTC.

The CDR3: CASSLGTEGFYEQYF. CDR3 in DNA: TGCGCCAGCAGCTTGGGGACAGAGGGATTCTACGAGCAGTACTTC. The genes are TRBV5-1 and TRBJ2-7; D possibly corresponds to TRBD1 (6 bases). The CDR3 extends over 15 amino acids. V lost 0 bases and J lost 3, with 13 bases in between. Germline V gene data show CDR1 as SGHRS and CDR2 as YFSETQ.

V gene TRBV5-1 combines with J gene TRBJ1-5; D ambiguous. This CDR3 is built from 11 residues. The germline gives CDR1 SGHRS, CDR2 YFSETQ. V was cut by 3 bases and J by 5 bases, with 3 bases left in between. The CDR3: CASSWDQPQHF. For the CDR3, the DNA is TGCGCCAGCAGCTGGGATCAGCCCCAGCATTTT. Complete variable domain (other parts from reference TRBV5-1 and TRBJ1-5): KAGVTQTPRYLIKTRGQQVTLSCSPISGHRSVSWYQQTPGQGLQFLFEYFSETQRNKGNFPGRFSGRQFSNSRSEMNVSTLELGDSALYLCASSWDQPQHFGDGTRLSIL.

The V gene is TRBV15, the J gene TRBJ2-3; no firm D call. The germline gives CDR1 LNHNV, CDR2 YYDKDF (reference sequence). The CDR3 contains 13 residues. Trimming took 0 bases from V and 2 from J, leaving 3 bases between them. The CDR3 sequence is CATSRDNTDTQYF. CDR3 DNA sequence: TGTGCCACCAGCAGAGATAACACAGATACGCAGTATTTT.

This chain joins TRBV5-6 and TRBJ2-4, with a possible D match to TRBD1 (5 bases). This CDR3 is 14 amino acids long. CDR1 and CDR2 (germline): SGHDT, YYEEEE. Trimming took 1 base from V and 9 from J, leaving 14 bases between them. The CDR3: CASSLFRVQGIQYF. Written as DNA, the CDR3 is TGTGCCAGCAGCTTGTTCAGGGTTCAAGGCATTCAGTACTTC.

The chain uses TRBV5-1 and TRBJ2-3; D possibly corresponds to TRBD2 (7 bases). Trimming took 4 bases from V and 5 from J, leaving 23 bases between them. This CDR3 region has 17 residues. CDR1 and CDR2 from the germline V gene are SGHRS and YFSETQ. CDR3 nucleotide sequence: TGCGCCAGCAGCGAAATCATTGGGGGGGGCGCGGGAGATACGCAGTATTTT. It yields the protein CASSEIIGGGAGDTQYF.

The chain recombines TRBV2 with TRBJ1-2, with 8 bases aligning to TRBD1. The germline CDR1 and CDR2 sequences are SNHLY and FYNNEI. The CDR3 has 11 amino acids. Unmatched junction bases numbered 6, after V lost 11 bases and J lost 7 bases. The CDR3 nucleotides read TGTGCCGGAGGACAGGGACGTGGCTACACCTTC. It specifies CAGGQGRGYTF. The variable domain in full, with the rest retrieved from reference TRBV2 and TRBJ1-2, is EPEVTQTPSHQVTQMGQEVILRCVPISNHLYFYWYRQILGQKVEFLVSFYNNEISEKSEIFDDQFSVERPDGSNFTLKIRSTKLEDSAMYFCAGGQGRGYTFGSGTRLTVV.

The chain uses TRBV5-1 and TRBJ2-5; D remains unclear. Trimming pared 2 bases from V and 4 bases from J, leaving 12 bases between. This CDR3 region has 14 residues. Germline loops: CDR1 SGHRS, CDR2 YFSETQ. CDR3 nucleotide sequence: TGCGCCAGCAGCTTAATAGGGATCGGAGAGACCCAGTACTTC. Translating it yields CASSLIGIGETQYF.

In this sample, this clone turned up once. V usage is TRBV6-5 and J usage is TRBJ1-1, with no clear D. Germline V gene sequence: CDR1 MNHEY, CDR2 SVGAGI. This CDR3 is 14 amino acids long. Trimming left V 2 bases short and J 0 bases short, with 7 bases between. CDR3 in DNA: TGTGCCAGCAGTTACGACCAGCTGAACACTGAAGCTTTCTTT. It specifies CASSYDQLNTEAFF.

This chain joins TRBV5-1 and TRBJ1-1, with 8 bases identical to TRBD1. After removal of 0 bases from V and 0 bases from J, the junction contained 1 base not matched to a gene. The germline V gene encodes CDR1 SGHRS and CDR2 YFSETQ. The length of the CDR3 is 15 residues. The CDR3 region is CASSLGQGLNTEAFF. The CDR3 DNA reads as TGCGCCAGCAGCTTGGGACAGGGGTTGAACACTGAAGCTTTCTTT.

The chain uses TRBV9 and TRBJ2-5; D is unresolved. Trimming removed 3 bases at V and 5 bases at J, with 11 bases between. The germline gives CDR1 SGDLS, CDR2 YYNGEE. The CDR3 runs to 13 residues. The CDR3 nucleotides read TGTGCCAGCAGCGAAGACGTAAGGGAGACCCAGTACTTC. Translation: CASSEDVRETQYF.

This sequence joins TRBV18 and TRBJ2-5, with no clear D. Germline lookup yields CDR1 KGHSH and CDR2 LQKENI. CDR3 length: 13 residues. V lost 1 base to trimming and J lost 5 bases, with 8 bases between them. The CDR3 nucleotides are TGTGCCAGCTCACCACAGGGAAAGGAGACCCAGTACTTC. Amino acids: CASSPQGKETQYF.

The chain combines TRBV5-5 with TRBJ2-2; TRBD2 aligns across 12 bases. CDR1 and CDR2 (germline): SGHKS, YYEKEE (reference sequence). V shed 2 bases and J 1 base; nucleotides not matched to a gene: 9. This CDR3 comprises 19 residues. The CDR3 nucleotides are TGTGCCAGCAGCTTCGGAACACTAGCGGGAGGACTGAACACCGGGGAGCTGTTTTTT. This translates into CASSFGTLAGGLNTGELFF. Using reference TRBV5-5 and TRBJ2-2 for the parts outside the CDR3, the full variable domain is DAGVTQSPTHLIKTRGQQVTLRCSPISGHKSVSWYQQVLGQGPQFIFQYYEKEERGRGNFPDRFSARQFPNYSSELNVNALLLGDSALYLCASSFGTLAGGLNTGELFFGEGSRLTVL.

The chain employs TRBV5-6 and TRBJ2-1; tentative D call: TRBD1 (6 bases). Trimming pared 4 bases from V and 6 bases from J, leaving 8 bases between. CDR1 is SGHDT, CDR2 YYEEEE, per germline. This CDR3 has 12 residues. CDR3 sequence (DNA): TGTGCCAGCAGCGAAGGGGGCAATGAGCAGTTCTTC. Residues: CASSEGGNEQFF.

This clone appeared a single time. The chain employs TRBV10-3 and TRBJ2-7, with D unresolved. The CDR3 is made up of 16 amino acids. Trimming removed 2 bases at V and 0 bases at J, with 14 bases between. Germline loops: CDR1 ENHRY, CDR2 SYGVKD. The CDR3 reads CAISESTTRSSYEQYF. CDR3 coding DNA: TGTGCCATCAGTGAGAGTACTACCAGAAGCTCCTACGAGCAGTACTTC.

The V and J genes are TRBV15 and TRBJ2-2; D gene ambiguous. The CDR3 has 12 amino acids. Germline V gives CDR1 LNHNV, CDR2 YYDKDF (reference sequence). V was clipped by 4 bases and J by 5 bases, with 5 bases between them. The CDR3 protein is CATSTFTGELFF. In nucleotides, the CDR3 is TGTGCCACCAGCACGTTTACCGGGGAGCTGTTTTTT.

The chain is built from TRBV7-8 and TRBJ1-5; 8 bases align to TRBD1. There are 15 residues in the CDR3. The germline V gene encodes CDR1 SGHVS and CDR2 FQNEAQ. J was trimmed by 7 bases and V by 1 base; bases with no gene match: 6. CDR3 sequence (DNA): TGTGCCAGCAGCTTAGATCGGACAGGGAGGCAGCCCCAGCATTTT. This encodes CASSLDRTGRQPQHF.

This sequence joins TRBV11-2 and TRBJ2-7; 9 positions agree with TRBD1. The CDR3 sequence is 15 residues long. With V trimmed by 6 bases and J by 6 bases, 12 bases remained unmatched. Germline V gene sequence: CDR1 SGHAT, CDR2 FQNNGV. The CDR3 bases are TGTGCCAGCAGACGAATTCCGGGACAGGGAACCGAGCAGTACTTC. This gives the protein CASRRIPGQGTEQYF.

The chain carries TRBV18 and TRBJ1-3; no clear D gene. V lost 3 bases, J lost 6 bases, and 15 bases lay in between. The CDR3 totals 15 residues. The germline CDR1 and CDR2 sequences are KGHSH and LQKENI. Here the CDR3 reads CASSPSDARVNTIYF. The CDR3, as DNA: TGTGCCAGCTCACCCTCAGACGCAAGGGTAAACACCATATATTTT. The full variable domain, its missing parts supplied by reference TRBV18 and TRBJ1-3, is NAGVMQNPRHLVRRRGQEARLRCSPMKGHSHVYWYRQLPEEGLKFMVYLQKENIIDESGMPKERFSAEFPKEGPSILRIQQVVRGDSAAYFCASSPSDARVNTIYFGEGSWLTVV.

This rearrangement joins TRBV7-9 to TRBJ2-2; TRBD2 aligns across 9 bases. The CDR3 extends over 17 amino acids. V lost 0 bases and J lost 7; bases outside the gene matches: 9. Germline V CDR1 and CDR2: SEHNR, FQNEAQ (reference sequence). In DNA form, the CDR3 reads TGTGCCAGCAGCTTAGCACTCGGCGGGAGGGCAGGCGGGGAGCTGTTTTTT. Amino acids: CASSLALGGRAGGELFF. Combining the CDR3 with reference TRBV7-9 and TRBJ2-2 gives the whole variable domain DTGVSQNPRHKITKRGQNVTFRCDPISEHNRLYWYRQTLGQGPEFLTYFQNEAQLEKSRLLSDRFSAERPKGSFSTLEIQRTEQGDSAMYLCASSLALGGRAGGELFFGEGSRLTVL.

This clone was seen only once. This rearrangement joins TRBV20-1 to TRBJ2-4; D gene unclear. The length of the CDR3 is 10 residues. V lost 0 bases and J 14 bases, leaving 8 bases between the germline ends. The germline CDR1 and CDR2 sequences are DFQATT and SNEGSKA (reference sequence). Here the CDR3 DNA reads TGCAGTGCTAGAGATACTTTCGAGTACTTC. It is translated as CSARDTFEYF.

The V gene is TRBV18, the J gene TRBJ2-3; 8 bases match TRBD2. After removal of 1 base from V and 4 bases from J, the junction contained 10 bases not matched to a gene. Per the germline V gene, CDR1 is KGHSH and CDR2 is LQKENI. This CDR3 has 17 residues. The DNA of the CDR3 is TGTGCCAGCTCACCACGGGGCCAGCGGGGGATGTCAGATACGCAGTATTTT. Translated: CASSPRGQRGMSDTQYF.

In this sample, this clone turned up a few times. This chain links TRBV5-6 with TRBJ1-2; D gene uncertain. V was shortened by 3 bases and J by 6 bases, with 18 bases between the two germline ends. Per germline, CDR1 SGHDT and CDR2 YYEEEE. CDR3 length: 15 amino acids. This chain's CDR3 is CASSSPVPTVHGYTF. In DNA form, the CDR3 reads TGTGCCAGCAGCTCACCTGTCCCAACTGTCCATGGCTACACCTTC.

This chain joins TRBV7-2 and TRBJ1-6; no reliable D call. V lost 6 bases to trimming and J lost 10 bases, with 13 bases between them. Germline-derived CDR1 and CDR2 are SGHTA and FQGNSA. The CDR3 loop spans 13 amino acids. The CDR3 DNA reads TGTGCCAGCAGACGTACCACAGCATCACCCCTCCACTTT. Amino acids: CASRRTTASPLHF.

This clone was seen a single time. The V call is TRBV6-1, the J call TRBJ1-6, with D unresolved. V was pared by 7 bases and J by 0 bases, with 10 bases between. The CDR3 contains 15 residues. Germline V gives CDR1 MNHNS, CDR2 SASEGT. CDR3 residues: CASTDLSSYNSPLHF. The CDR3 nucleotides read TGTGCCAGCACCGATTTAAGCTCCTATAATTCACCCCTCCACTTT.

This chain joins TRBV9 and TRBJ2-1; 10 nucleotides agree with TRBD2. The trim removed 7 bases at V and 5 bases at J, leaving 3 bases unmatched. The germline CDR1 and CDR2 sequences are SGDLS and YYNGEE. This CDR3 is built from 13 residues. The CDR3: CASGLAANNEQFF. The CDR3 DNA reads as TGTGCCAGCGGACTAGCGGCTAACAATGAGCAGTTCTTC.

Points on this clone: This CDR3 is also generated by other DNA sequences in the sample. The chain carries TRBV27 and TRBJ1-5; tentative D call: TRBD1 (5 bases). V lost 3 bases and J 1 base, leaving 10 bases between the germline ends. Germline V CDR1 and CDR2: MNHEY, SMNVEV (reference sequence). This CDR3 has 15 amino acids. In nucleotides, the CDR3 is TGTGCCAGCAGTTTTCAAGGGGCCAGCAATCAGCCCCAGCATTTT. Protein: CASSFQGASNQPQHF.

CDR3 sequence: CASSPLPEDEQYF. The DNA for the CDR3 is TGTGCCAGCTCACCACTCCCGGAGGACGAGCAGTACTTC. This rearrangement joins TRBV18 to TRBJ2-7; a weak D match, TRBD2 (5 bases). The CDR3 has 13 amino acids. V was shortened by 1 base and J by 5 bases, with 9 bases between the two germline ends. Looked up from germline, CDR1 is KGHSH and CDR2 is LQKENI.

The chain is built from TRBV7-2 and TRBJ1-2; D ambiguous. This CDR3 is built from 14 residues. Germline V lookup: CDR1 SGHTA, CDR2 FQGNSA. V was pared by 1 base and J by 8 bases, with 14 bases between. The CDR3 DNA sequence: TGTGCCAGCAGCTTAGGCCCCTTTAAGGAGGGCTACACCTTC. This translates into CASSLGPFKEGYTF.